This T cell receptor (beta chain) derives from a study of blood T cell repertoires in COVID-19. Study in general: Researchers got acute and convalescent COVID-19 samples from the United States, Italy and Spain. From T cells, B-cell-depleted T cells, or PBMCs came the material, which was cDNA or gDNA.

The CDR3 loop spans 13 amino acids. Germline V gene lookup returns CDR1 MNHNY and CDR2 SVGAGI (reference sequence). Trimming removed 6 bases at V and 1 base at J, with 9 bases between. TCRdb's table, derived via immunoSEQ multiplex PCR, lists solely in-frame clones and lacks some. The repertoire holds 300,000 to 450,000 clones, with 88% as singletons. This study enrolled people aged about 18 to 90 from about two dozen US geographic areas. Clinical history as reported by participants underpinned cohort assignment. This chain joins TRBV6-6 and TRBJ1-1; D unclear. The sample consisted of PBMCs or T cells enriched from blood (not recorded which). The TCR was taken from a woman between 18 and 29 years old who had recovered from COVID-19. CDR3 sequence: CASSPGGNTEAFF. CDR3 nucleotides: TGTGCCAGCAGCCCGGGAGGGAACACTGAAGCTTTCTTT.